Presented here are 10 T cell receptor beta chains from one specimen sequenced in a study of identical twins. Each CDR3 protein gets one entry after TCRdb re-called the 5' RACE reads with MiXCR. Of hundreds of thousands of distinct CDR3 sequences in the sample, less than 9.5% were seen once. Sequencing used memory (CD45RO+) T cells sorted from blood. The receptors derive from a woman younger than 30 in good health.

In its sample, this clonotype was seen a few times. V gene TRBV6-5 combines with J gene TRBJ1-3, with 9 bases lining up with TRBD1. The CDR3 runs to 16 residues. Germline V gene lookup returns CDR1 MNHEY and CDR2 SVGAGI. V shed 4 bases, J shed 2 bases, and the junction held 6 bases outside the gene matches. The CDR3 spells CASSWTGDTAGNTIYF. In nucleotides, the CDR3 is TGTGCCAGCAGTTGGACAGGGGATACTGCTGGAAACACCATATATTTT.

This clonotype has only a few counts. The genes are TRBV2 and TRBJ1-1; no definite D call. Germline CDR1 and CDR2: SNHLY and FYNNEI. This CDR3 contains 13 residues. V was clipped by 9 bases and J by 3 bases, with 14 bases between them. The CDR3 nucleotides read TGTGCCAGTAATTTCCGAGGCGACACTGAAGCTTTCTTT. Its translation is CASNFRGDTEAFF.

This clonotype has a count of ten or more. The gene calls are TRBV5-1 and TRBJ2-7; 10 bases align to TRBD2. The CDR3 totals 15 residues. V shed 1 base, J shed 3 bases, and the junction held 4 bases outside the gene matches. Germline CDR1 SGHRS, CDR2 YFSETQ. CDR3 protein: CASSLLLAGNYEQYF. CDR3 nucleotides: TGCGCCAGCAGCTTGTTACTAGCGGGGAACTACGAGCAGTACTTC.

In this sample, this clonotype turned up many times. V and J are TRBV27 and TRBJ2-3; no clear D gene. V was clipped by 8 bases and J by 0 bases, with 12 bases between them. The CDR3 is 14 residues long. Germline V gene data show CDR1 as MNHEY and CDR2 as SMNVEV (reference sequence). The CDR3 reads CASPRWGSTDTQYF. Written as DNA, the CDR3 is TGTGCCAGCCCGCGGTGGGGAAGCACAGATACGCAGTATTTT.

This clonotype was observed a handful of times. The CDR3 spells CASSLIVTLTGELFF. The CDR3 DNA sequence: TGTGCCAGCAGCCTGATTGTAACCCTTACCGGGGAGCTGTTTTTT. The V call is TRBV5-8, the J call TRBJ2-2; no firm D call. V lost 4 bases and J lost 5, with 15 bases in between. The V gene's germline CDR1 is SGHTS and CDR2 YDEGEE. The CDR3 has 15 amino acids.

This clonotype was counted ten times or more. This chain connects TRBV5-1 to TRBJ2-1, with TRBD2 matching 7 bases. The CDR3 is 15 residues long. From germline, CDR1 is SGHRS and CDR2 YFSETQ. The J segment lost 0 bases and the V segment lost 0 bases, leaving 0 bases of the junction unmatched. Here the CDR3 reads CASSLGGGSYNEQFF. CDR3 bases: TGCGCCAGCAGCTTGGGCGGGGGCTCCTACAATGAGCAGTTCTTC.

This clonotype was counted only a few times. The CDR3 DNA reads TGCAGTGCCCGAAGCGGACAGGGGAGGGATGAGCAGTTCTTC. Translated, it gives CSARSGQGRDEQFF. The V and J genes are TRBV20-1 and TRBJ2-1, with TRBD1 matching over 9 bases. The V gene's germline CDR1 is DFQATT and CDR2 SNEGSKA (reference sequence). The V segment lost 6 bases and the J segment 8 bases; nucleotides outside the gene matches: 11. CDR3 length equals 14 residues.

This clonotype has only a few counts. This rearrangement joins TRBV11-2 to TRBJ2-3; 15 nucleotides line up with TRBD2. The CDR3 runs to 18 residues. Trimming took 6 bases from V and 2 from J; bases not matched to a gene: 9. Looked up from germline, CDR1 is SGHAT and CDR2 is FQNNGV. CDR3 DNA: TGTGCCAGCAGTCATCGGGGACTAGCGGGAGGTTACACAGATACGCAGTATTTT. It codes for CASSHRGLAGGYTDTQYF.

The rearrangement uses TRBV2 and TRBJ1-6; D is unclear. CDR3 size: 11 residues. Germline V gene sequence: CDR1 SNHLY, CDR2 FYNNEI. The germline V and J ends were trimmed by 3 bases and 10 bases, with 4 bases remaining between them. The CDR3 spells CASSDGSPLHF. In nucleotides, the CDR3 is TGTGCCAGCAGTGACGGATCACCCCTCCACTTT.

V and J are TRBV5-1 and TRBJ1-2, with TRBD1 identical over 7 bases. The CDR3 covers 15 residues. J gave up 8 bases and V 1 base, and 11 bases lay outside the gene matches. Germline loops: CDR1 SGHRS, CDR2 YFSETQ. The CDR3 protein is CASSLRQGREVGYTF. The DNA of the CDR3 is TGCGCCAGCAGCTTGCGACAGGGCCGTGAGGTGGGCTACACCTTC.